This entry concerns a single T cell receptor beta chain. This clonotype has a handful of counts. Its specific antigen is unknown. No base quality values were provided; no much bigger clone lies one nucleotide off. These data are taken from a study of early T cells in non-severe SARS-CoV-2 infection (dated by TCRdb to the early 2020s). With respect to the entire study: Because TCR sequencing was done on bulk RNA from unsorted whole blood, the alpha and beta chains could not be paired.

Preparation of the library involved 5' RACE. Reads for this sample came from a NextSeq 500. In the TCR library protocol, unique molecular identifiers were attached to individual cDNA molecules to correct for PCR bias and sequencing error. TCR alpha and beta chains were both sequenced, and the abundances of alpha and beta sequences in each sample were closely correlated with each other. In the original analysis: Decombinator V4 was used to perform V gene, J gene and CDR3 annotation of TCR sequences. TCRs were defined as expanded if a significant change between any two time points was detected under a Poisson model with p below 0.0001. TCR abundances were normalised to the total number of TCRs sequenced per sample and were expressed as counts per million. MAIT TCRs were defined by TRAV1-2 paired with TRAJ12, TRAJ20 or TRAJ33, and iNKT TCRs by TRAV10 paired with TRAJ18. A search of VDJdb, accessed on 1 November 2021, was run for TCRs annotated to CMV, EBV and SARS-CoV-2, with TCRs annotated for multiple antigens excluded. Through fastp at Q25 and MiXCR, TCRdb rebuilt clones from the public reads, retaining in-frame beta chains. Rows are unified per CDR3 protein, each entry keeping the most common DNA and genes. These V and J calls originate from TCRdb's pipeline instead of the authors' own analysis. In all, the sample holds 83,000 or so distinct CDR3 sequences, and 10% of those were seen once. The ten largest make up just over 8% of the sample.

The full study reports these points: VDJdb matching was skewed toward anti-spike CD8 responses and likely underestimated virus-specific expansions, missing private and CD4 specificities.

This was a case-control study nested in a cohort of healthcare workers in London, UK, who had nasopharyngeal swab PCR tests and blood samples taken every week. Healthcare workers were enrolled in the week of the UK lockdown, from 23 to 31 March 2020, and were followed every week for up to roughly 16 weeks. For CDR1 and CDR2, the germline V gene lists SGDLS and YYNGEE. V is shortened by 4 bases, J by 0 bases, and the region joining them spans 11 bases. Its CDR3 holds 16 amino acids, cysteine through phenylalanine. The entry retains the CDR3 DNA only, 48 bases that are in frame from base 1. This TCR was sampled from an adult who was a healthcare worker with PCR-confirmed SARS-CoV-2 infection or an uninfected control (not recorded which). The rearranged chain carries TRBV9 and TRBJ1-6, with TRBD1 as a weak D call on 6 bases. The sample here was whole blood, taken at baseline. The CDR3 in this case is CASSTGTSSYNSPLHF. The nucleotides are TGTGCCAGCAGCACAGGGACGAGCTCCTATAATTCACCCCTCCACTTT.